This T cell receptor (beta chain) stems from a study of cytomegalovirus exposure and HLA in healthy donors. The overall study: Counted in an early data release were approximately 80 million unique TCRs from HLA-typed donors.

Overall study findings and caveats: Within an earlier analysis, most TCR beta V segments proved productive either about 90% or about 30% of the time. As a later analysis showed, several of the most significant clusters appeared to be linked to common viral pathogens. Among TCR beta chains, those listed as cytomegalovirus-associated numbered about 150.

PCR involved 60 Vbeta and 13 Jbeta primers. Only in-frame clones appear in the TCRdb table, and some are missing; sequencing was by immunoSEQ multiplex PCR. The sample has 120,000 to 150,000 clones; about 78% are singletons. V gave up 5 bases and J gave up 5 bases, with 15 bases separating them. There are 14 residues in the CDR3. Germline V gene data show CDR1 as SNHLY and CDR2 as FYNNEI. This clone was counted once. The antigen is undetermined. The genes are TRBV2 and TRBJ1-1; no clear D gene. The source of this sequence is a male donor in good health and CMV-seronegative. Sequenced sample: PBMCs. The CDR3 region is CASSRRALVTEAFF. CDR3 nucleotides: TGTGCCAGCAGTCGGAGGGCCTTGGTAACTGAAGCTTTCTTT.